This TCR beta chain was captured by sequencing in a study of blood T cells in healthy people across ages. Through a sample-barcoded 5' primer and a J-beta primer mix, a second PCR was run for roughly 6 to 11 cycles. MiXCR, applied by TCRdb to the 5' RACE reads, yields one record per CDR3 protein. The sample holds under 2 million distinct CDR3 sequences, almost 35% seen once. The count of this clonotype is one. Sample: blood. This receptor was obtained from a woman aged 25-40 years in good health.

The DNA of the CDR3 is TGCAGTGCCGAATCCCTCGGGACTAGCAGACCCTACGAGCAGTACTTC. Its protein product is CSAESLGTSRPYEQYF. This chain uses TRBV20-1 with TRBJ2-7; 9 bases line up with TRBD2. J gave up 2 bases and V 6 bases, and 14 bases lay outside the gene matches. The CDR3 loop spans 16 amino acids. CDR1 is DFQATT and CDR2 is SNEGSKA in the germline V gene (reference sequence).